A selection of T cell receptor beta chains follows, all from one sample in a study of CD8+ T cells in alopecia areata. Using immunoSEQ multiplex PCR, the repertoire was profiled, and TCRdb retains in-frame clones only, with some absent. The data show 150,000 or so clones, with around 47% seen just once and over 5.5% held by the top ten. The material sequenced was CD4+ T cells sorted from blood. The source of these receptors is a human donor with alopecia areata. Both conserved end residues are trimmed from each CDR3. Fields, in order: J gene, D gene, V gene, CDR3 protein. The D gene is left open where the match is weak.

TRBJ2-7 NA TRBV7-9 ASSLDRRDEQY
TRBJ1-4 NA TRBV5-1 ASSRDREKLF
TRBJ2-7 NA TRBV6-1 ASRTGTPAYEQY
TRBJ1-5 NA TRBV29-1 SVENNDNQPQH
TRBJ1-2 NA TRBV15 ATSREGTRGTET
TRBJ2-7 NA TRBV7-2 ASSLRNGGYEQY
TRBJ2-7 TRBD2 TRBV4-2 ATESSGSAVEQY
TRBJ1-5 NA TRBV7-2 ASSTLYDGPQH
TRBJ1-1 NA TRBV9 ASSVGETEAF
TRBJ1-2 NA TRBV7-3 ASSFQGEVNYGYT
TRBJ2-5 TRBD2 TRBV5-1 ASSLPSRGGIQETQY
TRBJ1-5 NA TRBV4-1 ASSQGQGSPSGQPQH
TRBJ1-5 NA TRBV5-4 ASSSTGYSNQPQH
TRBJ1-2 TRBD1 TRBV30 AWSVSPSGQGSGYT
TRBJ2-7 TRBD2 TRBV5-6 ASSPGLAGLYEQY
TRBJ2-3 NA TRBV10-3 AIRQGSTDTQY
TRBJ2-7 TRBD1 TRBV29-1 STTTGTGINVVHEQY
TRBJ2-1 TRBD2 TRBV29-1 SVNIGREDFYNEQF
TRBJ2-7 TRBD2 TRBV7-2 ASSPKGRGGTYEQY
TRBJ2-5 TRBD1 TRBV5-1 ASSTPGQEETQY